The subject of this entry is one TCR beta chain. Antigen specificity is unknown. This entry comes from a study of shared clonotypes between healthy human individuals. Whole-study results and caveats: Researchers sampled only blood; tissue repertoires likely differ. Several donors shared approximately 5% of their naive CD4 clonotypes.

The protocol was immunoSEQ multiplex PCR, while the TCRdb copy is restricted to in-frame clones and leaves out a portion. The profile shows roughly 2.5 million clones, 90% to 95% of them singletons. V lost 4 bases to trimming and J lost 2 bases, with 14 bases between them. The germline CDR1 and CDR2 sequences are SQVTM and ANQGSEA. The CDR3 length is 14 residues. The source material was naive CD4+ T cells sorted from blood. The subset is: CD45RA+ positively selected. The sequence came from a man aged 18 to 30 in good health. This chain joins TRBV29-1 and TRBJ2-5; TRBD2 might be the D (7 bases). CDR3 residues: CSVGSGRGQETQYF. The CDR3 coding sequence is TGCAGCGTTGGATCAGGGAGGGGGCAAGAGACCCAGTACTTC.